What follows describes a single T cell receptor beta chain. Its antigen is still unknown. Base qualities were left out, and no much larger clone turns up one base away. The data are from a study of T cell responses to AZD1222 COVID-19 vaccine (dated by TCRdb to the early 2020s). Background on the whole study: AZD1222 recipients given second doses at about 4 weeks or at about 12 weeks were pooled, since spike-specific TCR depth and breadth were not found to differ between the two schedules. A total of roughly 240 trial participants underwent TCR sequencing, of whom about 210 received two doses of AZD1222 and 26 received two doses of the MenACWY control vaccine. Trial participants were enrolled into age subgroups of 18-55, 56-69 and 70-plus years, which contained about 160, 30 and 59 TCR-sequenced participants, respectively. Overall study results and their limits: Only a handful of AZD1222 recipients were SARS-CoV-2 seropositive at baseline, limiting conclusions about previously exposed vaccinees. The whole spike protein was spanned by vaccine-associated CD4 TCRs, and dominant responses were seen in regions 160-218 and 743-854. Reportedly, almost half of the unique spike-specific TCRs recognized epitopes lying outside the regions that are mutated in the B.1.351 and B.1.1.7 variants. Participants were mostly white British and included more females than males, and it was suggested by the authors that clonal diversity may have been underestimated. No day 14 peak-response samples were available, so repertoires were characterized only after the peak T cell response. A significant rise in spike-specific TCR breadth and depth was observed after two AZD1222 doses relative to day 0 and relative to MenACWY recipients. In the small 56-69-year group, the increase in depth fell short of significance, most likely because of low power.

The CDR3 regions of human TCRbeta chains were subjected to immunosequencing. The study's processing was this. Repertoire TCRs were checked for matches against a reference library of SARS-CoV-2-specific TCRs that had been generated using the MIRA antigen-specificity platform. Breadth meant the fraction of unique TCRs that were SARS-CoV-2-associated, whereas depth meant the fraction of total T cells that were SARS-CoV-2-associated. Using the MIRA data, every spike-specific TCR was mapped to the spike region that the TCR reacted to and assigned to either a CD4 or a CD8 class. Log10-transformed breadth and depth values were compared by one-way ANOVA with Sidak's multiple comparisons tests. Here the immuneACCESS table is served through TCRdb, limited to in-frame sequences with V and J called. Missing clones are a known gap in these copies; in checked studies unresolved V genes cover under half, and the rest lacks a known reason. Clone size and V and J calls were adopted from that table, with D and trimming inferred from the DNA. Within this sample are under 75,000 clones, with approximately 81% of them counted one time only. About 20% of the sample rests with the top ten.

This specimen's time point label, interpreted: baseline before first vaccination. Samples from vaccinated people were obtained from the UK trials COV001 and COV002, which included a single-blind randomized controlled phase 2/3 trial of AZD1222 (ChAdOx1 nCoV-19) in healthy adults. For TCRbeta chain sequencing, PBMC samples from trial participants were taken at day 0 and at day 28 after the second dose. Sequenced here: peripheral blood, sampled on day 0 of AZD1222 vaccination. The origin of this receptor is an adult in good health.

The DNA sequence is as follows: TGTGCCAGCGGAGGGTCCGCTAACTATGGCTACACCTTC. Translated, this is CASGGSANYGYTF. The receptor chain draws on TRBV18 and TRBJ1-2; confidence is insufficient to name the D gene. Trimming takes 8 bases from V and 0 bases from J, and the germline ends sit 10 bases apart. The CDR3 has 13 amino acids, counting the end cysteine and phenylalanine. Left in the record is the CDR3 DNA by itself, 39 bases read in frame from the first base. As encoded in the germline V gene, CDR1 is KGHSH while CDR2 is LQKENI.